This T cell receptor (beta chain) was retrieved from a study of somatic mutations in cytotoxic T cells in rheumatoid arthritis. Study overall: In some cases, T-cell populations stained with V beta antibodies were flow-sorted at nearly 100% purity, and these included V beta1+ cells sequenced for TCRB. Study-wide results and caveats: The antigen targets of the expanded CD8+ clones were unknown.

Profiled with immunoSEQ multiplex PCR; TCRdb holds only in-frame clones, not every one. The top ten clones hold roughly 23% of a sample with 18,000 or so clones, around four fifths of them seen once. Blood donors with median age roughly 56 years (range roughly 21-80), roughly 60% female, served as healthy controls. Purity of the CD4+ and CD8+ cells, isolated by positive magnetic bead selection, was checked by flow cytometry. Of note for this clone: Its matching antigen is unknown.

Sequencing was carried out using CD8+ T cells sorted from blood. The TCR was taken from a woman aged 55 to 70 in good health.

The CDR3 bases are TGTGCCAGCAGCTTAGGACAGGGGGCGCTCAATGAGCAGTTCTTC. As protein: CASSLGQGALNEQFF. The chain has TRBV7-9 and TRBJ2-1, with 10 bases lining up with TRBD1. Germline values: CDR1 SEHNR, CDR2 FQNEAQ (reference sequence). The CDR3 runs to 15 residues. The V and J ends lost 1 base and 6 bases, in that order; junction bases with no gene match: 3. Full variable domain (missing parts from reference TRBV7-9 and TRBJ2-1): DTGVSQNPRHKITKRGQNVTFRCDPISEHNRLYWYRQTLGQGPEFLTYFQNEAQLEKSRLLSDRFSAERPKGSFSTLEIQRTEQGDSAMYLCASSLGQGALNEQFFGPGTRLTVL.